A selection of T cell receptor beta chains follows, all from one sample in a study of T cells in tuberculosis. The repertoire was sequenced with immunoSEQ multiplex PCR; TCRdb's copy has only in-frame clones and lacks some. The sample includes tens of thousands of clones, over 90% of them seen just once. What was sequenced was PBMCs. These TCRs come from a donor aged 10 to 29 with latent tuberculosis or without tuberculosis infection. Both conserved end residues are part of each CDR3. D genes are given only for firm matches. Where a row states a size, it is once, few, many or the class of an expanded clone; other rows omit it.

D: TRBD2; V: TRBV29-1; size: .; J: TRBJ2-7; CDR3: CSVTSGSRYEQYF; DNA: TGCAGCGTTACCAGCGGGAGTCGGTACGAGCAGTACTTC
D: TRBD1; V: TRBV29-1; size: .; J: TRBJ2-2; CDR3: CSVTLTGGYTGELFF; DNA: TGCAGCGTTACTCTAACAGGGGGCTACACCGGGGAGCTGTTTTTT
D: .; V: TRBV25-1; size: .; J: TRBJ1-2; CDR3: CASSDRGDGYTF; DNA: TGTGCCAGCAGTGACAGGGGAGATGGCTACACCTTC
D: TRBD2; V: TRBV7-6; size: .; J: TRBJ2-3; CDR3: CASSSGAGLARDTQYF; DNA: TGTGCCAGCAGTTCCGGGGCGGGACTAGCAAGAGATACGCAGTATTTT
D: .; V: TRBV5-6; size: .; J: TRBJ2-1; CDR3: CASSLTGYNEQFF; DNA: TGTGCCAGCAGCTTGACAGGGTACAATGAGCAGTTCTTC
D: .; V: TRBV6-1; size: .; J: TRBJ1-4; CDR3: CASRQSLNEKLFF; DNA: TGTGCCAGCAGACAGTCCCTTAATGAAAAACTGTTTTTT
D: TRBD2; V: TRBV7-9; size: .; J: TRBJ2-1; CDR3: CASSRTSGDNEQFF; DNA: TGTGCCAGCAGCCGGACTAGCGGAGACAATGAGCAGTTCTTC
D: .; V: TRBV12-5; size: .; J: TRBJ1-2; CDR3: CASARDTTRYGYTF; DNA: TGTGCTAGTGCCCGGGACACAACCCGCTATGGCTACACCTTC
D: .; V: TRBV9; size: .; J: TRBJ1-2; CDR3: CASSELGQNYGYTF; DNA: TGTGCCAGCAGCGAACTCGGACAGAACTATGGCTACACCTTC
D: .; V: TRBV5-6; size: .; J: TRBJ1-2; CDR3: CASSSDSFNYGYTF; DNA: TGTGCCAGCAGCTCGGACAGTTTTAACTATGGCTACACCTTC
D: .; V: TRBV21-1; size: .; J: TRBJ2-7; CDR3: CASSKRTSGSSYEQYF; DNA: TGTGCCAGCAGCAAAAGGACTAGCGGGAGCTCCTACGAGCAGTACTTC
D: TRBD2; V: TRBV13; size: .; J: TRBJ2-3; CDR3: CASSPMLAGRADTQYF; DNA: TGTGCCAGCAGCCCCATGCTAGCGGGGAGGGCAGATACGCAGTATTTT
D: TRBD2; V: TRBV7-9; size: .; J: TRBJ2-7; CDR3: CASRGGSGSYEQYF; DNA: TGTGCCAGCAGAGGTGGTAGCGGGAGTTACGAGCAGTACTTC
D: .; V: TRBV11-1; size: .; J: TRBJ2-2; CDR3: CASSSPSGANTGELFF; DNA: TGTGCCAGCAGCTCTCCGTCGGGAGCGAACACCGGGGAGCTGTTTTTT
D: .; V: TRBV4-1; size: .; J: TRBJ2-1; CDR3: CASSQVGRGKNNEQFF; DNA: TGCGCCAGCAGCCAAGTGGGTAGGGGTAAAAACAATGAGCAGTTCTTC
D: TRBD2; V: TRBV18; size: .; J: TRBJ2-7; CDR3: CASSRGTTLLEQYF; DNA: TGTGCCAGCTCACGCGGGACTACCCTCCTCGAGCAGTACTTC
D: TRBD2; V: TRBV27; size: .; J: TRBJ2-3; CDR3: CASSGGPTSGITTDTQYF; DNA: TGTGCCAGCAGCGGGGGACCGACTAGCGGGATAACCACAGATACGCAGTATTTT
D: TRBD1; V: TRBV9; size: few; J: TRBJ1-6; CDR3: CASSVGGAGGHNSPLHF; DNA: TGTGCCAGCAGCGTAGGGGGTGCAGGGGGCCATAATTCACCCCTCCACTTT
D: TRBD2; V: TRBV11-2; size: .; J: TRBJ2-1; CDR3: CASSFSGSGRFYNEQFF; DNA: TGTGCCAGCAGCTTTTCGGGTAGCGGGAGATTCTACAATGAGCAGTTCTTC
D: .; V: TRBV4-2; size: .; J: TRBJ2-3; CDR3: CASSQVATTSTDTQYF; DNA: TGTGCCAGCAGCCAAGTGGCGACTACCAGCACAGATACGCAGTATTTT
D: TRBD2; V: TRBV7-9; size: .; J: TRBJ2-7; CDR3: CASMASGGSYEQYF; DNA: TGTGCCAGCATGGCGAGCGGGGGATCCTACGAGCAGTACTTC
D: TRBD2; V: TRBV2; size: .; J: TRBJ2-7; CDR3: CASRGSSGGYEQYF; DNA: TGTGCCAGCAGGGGTTCTAGCGGGGGTTACGAGCAGTACTTC
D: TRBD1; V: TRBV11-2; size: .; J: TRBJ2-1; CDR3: CASSLRFGTGFVNEQFF; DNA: TGTGCCAGCAGCTTACGGTTCGGGACAGGGTTTGTCAATGAGCAGTTCTTC
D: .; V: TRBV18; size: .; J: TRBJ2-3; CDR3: CASSPNGEDTQYF; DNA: TGTGCCAGCTCACCGAATGGGGAGGATACGCAGTATTTT
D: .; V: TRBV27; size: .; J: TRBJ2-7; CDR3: CASSLTEGYEQYF; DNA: TGTGCCAGCAGTCTTACTGAGGGCTACGAGCAGTACTTC
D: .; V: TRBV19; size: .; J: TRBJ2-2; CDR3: CASSKRRATNTGELFF; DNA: TGTGCCAGTAGTAAACGGCGGGCGACAAACACCGGGGAGCTGTTTTTT
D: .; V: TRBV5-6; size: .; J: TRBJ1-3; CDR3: CASSPTGSGNTIYF; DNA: TGTGCCAGCAGCCCGACAGGCTCTGGAAACACCATATATTTT
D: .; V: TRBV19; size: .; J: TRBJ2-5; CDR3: CASSSRLQETQYF; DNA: TGTGCCAGTAGTTCCAGACTGCAAGAGACCCAGTACTTC
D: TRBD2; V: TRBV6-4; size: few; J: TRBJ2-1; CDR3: CASSDGVAGGEQFF; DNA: TGTGCCAGCAGTGACGGGGTAGCGGGGGGGGAGCAGTTCTTC
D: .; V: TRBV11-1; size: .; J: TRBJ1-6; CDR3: CASSGALWNSPLHF; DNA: TGTGCCAGCAGCGGGGCTCTTTGGAATTCACCCCTCCACTTT
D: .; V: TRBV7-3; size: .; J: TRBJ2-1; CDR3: CASSLNWVRVYNEQFF; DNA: TGTGCCAGCAGCTTAAATTGGGTCAGGGTCTACAATGAGCAGTTCTTC
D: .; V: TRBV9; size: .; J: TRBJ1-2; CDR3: CASSGNQGYGYTF; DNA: TGTGCCAGCAGCGGGAACCAGGGTTATGGCTACACCTTC
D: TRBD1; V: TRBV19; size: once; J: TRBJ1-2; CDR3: CASSISGDRTYGYTF; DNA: TGTGCCAGTAGTATATCTGGGGACAGGACCTATGGCTACACCTTC
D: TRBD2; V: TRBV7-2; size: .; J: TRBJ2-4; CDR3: CASLRQAGGSYIQYF; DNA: TGTGCCAGCCTACGACAAGCGGGGGGGTCATACATTCAGTACTTC
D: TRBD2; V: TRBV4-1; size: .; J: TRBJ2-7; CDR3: CASSQVSGEGWGYEQYF; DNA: TGCGCCAGCAGCCAAGTGTCGGGGGAGGGTTGGGGCTACGAGCAGTACTTC
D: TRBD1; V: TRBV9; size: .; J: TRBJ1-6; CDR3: CASSVGTGPNSPLHF; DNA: TGTGCCAGCAGCGTAGGGACAGGGCCGAATTCACCCCTCCACTTT
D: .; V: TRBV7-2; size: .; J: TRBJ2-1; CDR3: CASSLAGSGSYNEQFF; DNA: TGTGCCAGCAGCTTAGCCGGGAGTGGGTCCTACAATGAGCAGTTCTTC
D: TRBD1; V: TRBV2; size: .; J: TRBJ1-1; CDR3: CASRGWVGTGNTEAFF; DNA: TGTGCCAGCAGGGGATGGGTCGGGACAGGGAACACTGAAGCTTTCTTT
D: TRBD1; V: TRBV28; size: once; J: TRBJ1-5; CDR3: CASSFGTGHSNQPQHF; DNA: TGTGCCAGCAGTTTTGGGACAGGACATAGCAATCAGCCCCAGCATTTT
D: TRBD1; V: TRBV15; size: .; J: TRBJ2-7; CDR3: CATSRQGLAEQYF; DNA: TGTGCCACCAGTAGACAGGGATTGGCCGAGCAGTACTTC
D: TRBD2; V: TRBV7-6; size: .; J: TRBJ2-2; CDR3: CASSASGAGTGELFF; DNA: TGTGCCAGCAGCGCTAGCGGGGCCGGTACCGGGGAGCTGTTTTTT
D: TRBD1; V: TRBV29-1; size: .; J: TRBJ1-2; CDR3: CSVDRDRGGEGYGYTF; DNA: TGCAGCGTTGACCGGGACAGGGGAGGGGAAGGCTATGGCTACACCTTC
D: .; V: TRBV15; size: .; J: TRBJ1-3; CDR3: CATSRGRQVDSGNTIYF; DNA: TGTGCCACCAGCAGAGGAAGACAGGTGGACTCTGGAAACACCATATATTTT
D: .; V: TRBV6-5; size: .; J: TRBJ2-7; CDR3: CASRNYRAPYEQYF; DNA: TGTGCCAGCAGGAATTACAGAGCACCCTACGAGCAGTACTTC
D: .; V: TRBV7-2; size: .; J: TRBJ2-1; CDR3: CASSLGPLRIRSYNEQFF; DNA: TGTGCCAGCAGCTTAGGCCCCCTTAGAATCCGCTCCTACAATGAGCAGTTCTTC
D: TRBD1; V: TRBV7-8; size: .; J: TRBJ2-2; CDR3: CASSLVGTETGELFF; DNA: TGTGCCAGCAGCTTAGTAGGGACAGAGACCGGGGAGCTGTTTTTT
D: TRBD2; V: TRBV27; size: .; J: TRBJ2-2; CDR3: CASSPYGLAGTGELFF; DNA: TGTGCCAGCAGTCCCTATGGACTAGCTGGCACCGGGGAGCTGTTTTTT
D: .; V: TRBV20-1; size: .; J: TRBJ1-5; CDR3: CSARQNQPQHF; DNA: TGCAGTGCTAGACAGAATCAGCCCCAGCATTTT